The present T cell receptor beta chain was sequenced within a study of T cells in localized non-small cell lung cancer. In the case of this clone: Its antigen is unknown.

Trimming removed 6 bases from V and 2 bases from J, with 11 bases in between. In germline, CDR1 is ENHRY, CDR2 SYGVKD. This CDR3 has 13 residues. TCRdb keeps only in-frame clones here, not all; method: immunoSEQ multiplex PCR. The sample has about 26,000 clones; 75% to 90% are singletons. Study findings and constraints: Adjacent lung had a median about 55 of the 100 largest tumor clones. Those with higher blood T cell density had longer overall survival. Tumor samples were not multi-region, leaving intratumor heterogeneity unexcluded. Uninvolved adjacent lung had more T cell clonality than any other tissue, topping tumor.

This TCR came from an older female donor with stage II squamous cell lung carcinoma. The chain recombines TRBV10-3 with TRBJ2-7; a weak D match, TRBD1 (6 bases). Sequencing used peripheral blood, obtained before any cancer treatment. CDR3 sequence (DNA): TGTGCCATCAGGGGGGACACCGCCTACGAGCAGTACTTC. It codes for CAIRGDTAYEQYF.